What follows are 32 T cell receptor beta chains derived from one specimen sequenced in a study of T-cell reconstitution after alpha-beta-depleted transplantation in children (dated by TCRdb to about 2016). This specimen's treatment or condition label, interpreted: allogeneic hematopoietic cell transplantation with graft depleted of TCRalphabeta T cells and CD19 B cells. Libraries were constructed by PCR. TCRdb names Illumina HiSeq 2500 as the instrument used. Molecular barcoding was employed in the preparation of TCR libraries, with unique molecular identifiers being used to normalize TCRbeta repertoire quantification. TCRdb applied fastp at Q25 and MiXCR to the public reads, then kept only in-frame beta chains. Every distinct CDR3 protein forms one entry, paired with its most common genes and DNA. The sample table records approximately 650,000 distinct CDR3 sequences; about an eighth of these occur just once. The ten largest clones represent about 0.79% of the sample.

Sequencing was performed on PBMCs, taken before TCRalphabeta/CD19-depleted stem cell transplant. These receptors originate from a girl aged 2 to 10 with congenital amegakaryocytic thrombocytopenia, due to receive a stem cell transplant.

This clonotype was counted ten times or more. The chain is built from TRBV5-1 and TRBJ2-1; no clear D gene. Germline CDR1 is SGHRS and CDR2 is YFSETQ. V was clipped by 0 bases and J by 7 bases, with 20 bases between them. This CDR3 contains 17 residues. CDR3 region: CASSLVVAAGPGNEQFF. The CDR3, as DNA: TGCGCCAGCAGCTTGGTAGTAGCCGCAGGTCCTGGGAATGAGCAGTTCTTC.

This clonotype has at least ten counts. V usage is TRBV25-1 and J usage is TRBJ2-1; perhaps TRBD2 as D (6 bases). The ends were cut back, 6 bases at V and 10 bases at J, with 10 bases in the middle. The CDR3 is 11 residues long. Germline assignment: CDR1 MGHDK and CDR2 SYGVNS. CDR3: CASSPGLEQFF. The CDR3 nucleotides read TGTGCCAGCAGCCCGGGACTGGAGCAGTTCTTC.

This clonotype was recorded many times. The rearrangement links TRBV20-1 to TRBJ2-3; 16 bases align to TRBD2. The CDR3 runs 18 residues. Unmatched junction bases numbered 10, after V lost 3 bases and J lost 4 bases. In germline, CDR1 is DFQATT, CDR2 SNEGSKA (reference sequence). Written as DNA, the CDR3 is TGCAGTGCTAGGGTCCCGGGACTAGCGGGAGGGCCAGCAGATACGCAGTATTTT. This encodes CSARVPGLAGGPADTQYF.

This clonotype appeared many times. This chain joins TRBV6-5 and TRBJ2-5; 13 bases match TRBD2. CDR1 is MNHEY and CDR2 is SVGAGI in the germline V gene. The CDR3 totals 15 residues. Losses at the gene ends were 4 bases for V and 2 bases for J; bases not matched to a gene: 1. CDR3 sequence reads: CASSSGLAGQETQYF. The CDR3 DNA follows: TGTGCCAGCAGTTCGGGACTAGCGGGACAAGAGACCCAGTACTTC.

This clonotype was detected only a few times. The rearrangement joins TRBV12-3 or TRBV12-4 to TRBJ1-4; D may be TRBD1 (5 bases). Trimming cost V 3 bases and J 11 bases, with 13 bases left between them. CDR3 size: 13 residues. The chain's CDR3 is CASSFGGVGKLFF. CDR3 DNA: TGTGCCAGCAGTTTCGGAGGGGTTGGGAAACTGTTTTTT.

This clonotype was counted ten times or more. CDR3: CSVQSSVPGEQYF. The CDR3 DNA sequence: TGCAGCGTACAATCCAGCGTACCGGGTGAGCAGTACTTC. The chain uses TRBV29-1 and TRBJ2-7; D not certain. CDR1 and CDR2 (germline): SQVTM, ANQGSEA. There are 13 residues in the CDR3. The V end was cut by 6 bases, the J end by 7 bases, with 19 bases between.

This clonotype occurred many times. The CDR3 DNA is TGCAGTGCCCCCTTGACTACTCAGTACTTC. This gives the protein CSAPLTTQYF. V usage is TRBV20-1 and J usage is TRBJ2-5; the D gene is possibly TRBD2 (5 bases). Trimming left V 6 bases short and J 11 bases short, with 13 bases between. CDR3 length equals 10 residues. CDR1 and CDR2 (germline): DFQATT, SNEGSKA (reference sequence).

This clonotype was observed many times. The DNA for the CDR3 is TGTGCCAGCAGATTGACCCGAGCCGAGCAGTACTTC. Translation gives CASRLTRAEQYF. This sequence joins TRBV28 and TRBJ2-7; D ambiguous. Trimming took 6 bases from V and 6 from J, leaving 12 bases between them. Per the germline V gene, CDR1 is MDHEN and CDR2 is SYDVKM. The CDR3 has 12 amino acids.

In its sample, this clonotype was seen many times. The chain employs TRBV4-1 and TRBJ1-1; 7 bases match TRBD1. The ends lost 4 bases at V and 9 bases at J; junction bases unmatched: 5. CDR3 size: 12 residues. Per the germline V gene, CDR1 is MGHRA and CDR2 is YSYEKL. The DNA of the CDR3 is TGCGCCAGCAGCCTGCCACAGGGGAAAGCTTTCTTT. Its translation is CASSLPQGKAFF.

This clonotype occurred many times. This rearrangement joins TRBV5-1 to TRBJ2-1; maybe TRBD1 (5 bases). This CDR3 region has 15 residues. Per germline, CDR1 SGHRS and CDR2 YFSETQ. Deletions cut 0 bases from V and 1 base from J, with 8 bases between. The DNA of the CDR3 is TGCGCCAGCAGCTTGGAACAGGAATCCTACAATGAGCAGTTCTTC. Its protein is CASSLEQESYNEQFF.

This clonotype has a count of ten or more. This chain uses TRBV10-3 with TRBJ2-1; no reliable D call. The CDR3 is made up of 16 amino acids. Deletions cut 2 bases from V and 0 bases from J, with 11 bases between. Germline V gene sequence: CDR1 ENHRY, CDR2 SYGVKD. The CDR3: CAISETKKSSYNEQFF. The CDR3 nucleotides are TGTGCCATCAGTGAGACCAAAAAGAGCTCCTACAATGAGCAGTTCTTC.

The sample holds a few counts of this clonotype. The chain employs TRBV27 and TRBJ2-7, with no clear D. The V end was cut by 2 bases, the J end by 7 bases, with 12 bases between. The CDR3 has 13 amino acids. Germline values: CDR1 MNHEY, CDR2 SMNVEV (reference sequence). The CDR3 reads CASSLEGPSEQYF. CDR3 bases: TGTGCCAGCAGTTTAGAAGGTCCGAGTGAGCAGTACTTC.

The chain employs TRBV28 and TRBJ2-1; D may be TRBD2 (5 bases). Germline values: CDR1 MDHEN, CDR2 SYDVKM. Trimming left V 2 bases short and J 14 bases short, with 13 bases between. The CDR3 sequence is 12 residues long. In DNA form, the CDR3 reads TGTGCCAGCAGTTTAACGGGGAGACGCGAGTTCTTC. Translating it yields CASSLTGRREFF.

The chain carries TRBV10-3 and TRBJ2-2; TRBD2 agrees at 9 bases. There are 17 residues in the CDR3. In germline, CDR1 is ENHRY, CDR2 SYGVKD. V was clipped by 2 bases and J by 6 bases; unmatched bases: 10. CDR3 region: CAISEISLAGNPGELFF. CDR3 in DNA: TGTGCCATCAGTGAGATATCACTAGCGGGTAACCCCGGGGAGCTGTTTTTT.

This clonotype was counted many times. The CDR3 spells CASSLRDSLGEQFF. Here the CDR3 DNA reads TGTGCCAGCAGTTTACGGGACAGTCTGGGTGAGCAGTTCTTC. The chain joins TRBV12-3 or TRBV12-4 to TRBJ2-1, with 7 positions matching TRBD1. Unmatched junction bases numbered 7, after V lost 2 bases and J lost 9 bases. This CDR3 comprises 14 residues.

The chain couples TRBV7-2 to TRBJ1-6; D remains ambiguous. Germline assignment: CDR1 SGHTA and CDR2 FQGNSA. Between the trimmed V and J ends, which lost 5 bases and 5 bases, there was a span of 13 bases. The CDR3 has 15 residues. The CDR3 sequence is CASSIDQGNNSPLHF. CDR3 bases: TGTGCCAGCAGCATCGATCAAGGGAATAATTCACCCCTCCACTTT. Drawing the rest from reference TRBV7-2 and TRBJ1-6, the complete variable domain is GAGVSQSPSNKVTEKGKDVELRCDPISGHTALYWYRQSLGQGLEFLIYFQGNSAPDKSGLPSDRFSAERTGGSVSTLTIQRTQQEDSAVYLCASSIDQGNNSPLHFGNGTRLTVT.

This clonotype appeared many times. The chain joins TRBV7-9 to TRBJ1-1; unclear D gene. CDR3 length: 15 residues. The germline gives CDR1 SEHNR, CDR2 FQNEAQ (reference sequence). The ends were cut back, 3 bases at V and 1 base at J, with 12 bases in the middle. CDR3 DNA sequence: TGTGCCAGCAGCTTGGACGGGATCTCGAACACTGAAGCTTTCTTT. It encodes CASSLDGISNTEAFF.

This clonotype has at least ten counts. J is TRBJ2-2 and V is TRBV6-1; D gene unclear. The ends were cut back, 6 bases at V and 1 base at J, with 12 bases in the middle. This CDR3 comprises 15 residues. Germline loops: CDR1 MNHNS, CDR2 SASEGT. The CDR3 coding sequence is TGTGCCAGCAGCCCCCTGATAGGGAACACCGGGGAGCTGTTTTTT. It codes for CASSPLIGNTGELFF.

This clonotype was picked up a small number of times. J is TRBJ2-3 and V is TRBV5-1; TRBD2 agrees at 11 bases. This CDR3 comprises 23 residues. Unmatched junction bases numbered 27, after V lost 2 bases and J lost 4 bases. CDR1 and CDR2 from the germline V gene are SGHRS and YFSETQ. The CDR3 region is CASSFQATKLTSGRFEAADTQYF. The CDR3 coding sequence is TGCGCCAGCAGCTTCCAAGCAACTAAATTAACTAGCGGGAGATTCGAGGCAGCAGATACGCAGTATTTT. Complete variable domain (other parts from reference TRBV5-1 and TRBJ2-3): KAGVTQTPRYLIKTRGQQVTLSCSPISGHRSVSWYQQTPGQGLQFLFEYFSETQRNKGNFPGRFSGRQFSNSRSEMNVSTLELGDSALYLCASSFQATKLTSGRFEAADTQYFGPGTRLTVL.

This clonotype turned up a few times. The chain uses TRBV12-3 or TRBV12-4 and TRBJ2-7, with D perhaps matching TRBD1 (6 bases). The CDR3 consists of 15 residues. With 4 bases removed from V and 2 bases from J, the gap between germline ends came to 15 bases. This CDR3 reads CASSYTGSITYEQYF. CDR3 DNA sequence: TGTGCCAGCAGTTACACAGGGTCTATTACCTACGAGCAGTACTTC.

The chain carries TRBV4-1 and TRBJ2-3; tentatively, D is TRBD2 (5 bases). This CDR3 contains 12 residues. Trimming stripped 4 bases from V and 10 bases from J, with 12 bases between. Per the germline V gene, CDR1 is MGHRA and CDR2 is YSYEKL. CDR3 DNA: TGCGCCAGCAGCCCCGGGAATGGGGCGCAGTATTTT. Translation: CASSPGNGAQYF.

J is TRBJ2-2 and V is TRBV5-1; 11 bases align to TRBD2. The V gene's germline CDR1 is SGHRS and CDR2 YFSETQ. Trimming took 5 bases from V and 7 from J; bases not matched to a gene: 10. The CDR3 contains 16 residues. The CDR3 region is CASRVSGLAGVGELFF. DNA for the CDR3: TGCGCCAGCAGGGTCTCAGGACTAGCGGGTGTCGGGGAGCTGTTTTTT.

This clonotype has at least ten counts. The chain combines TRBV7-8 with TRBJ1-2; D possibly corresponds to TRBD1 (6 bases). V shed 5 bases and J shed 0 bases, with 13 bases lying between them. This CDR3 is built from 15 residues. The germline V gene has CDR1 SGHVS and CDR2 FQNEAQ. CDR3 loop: CASSNRDIANYGYTF. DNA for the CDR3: TGTGCCAGCAGCAACCGGGACATAGCTAACTATGGCTACACCTTC.

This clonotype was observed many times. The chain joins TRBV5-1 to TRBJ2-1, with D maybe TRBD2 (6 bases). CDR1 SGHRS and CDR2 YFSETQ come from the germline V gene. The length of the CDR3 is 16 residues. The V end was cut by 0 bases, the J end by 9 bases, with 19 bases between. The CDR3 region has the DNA TGCGCCAGCAGCTTGGATCTCGGGAGATCGGGTAGTGAGCAGTTCTTC. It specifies CASSLDLGRSGSEQFF.

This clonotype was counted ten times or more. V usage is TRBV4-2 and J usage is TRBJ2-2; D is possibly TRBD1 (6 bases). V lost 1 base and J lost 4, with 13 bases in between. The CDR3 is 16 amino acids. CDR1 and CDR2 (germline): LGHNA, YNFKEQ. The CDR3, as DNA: TGTGCCAGCAGCCAAGTTGGGGGCTTAGCCACCGGGGAGCTGTTTTTT. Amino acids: CASSQVGGLATGELFF.

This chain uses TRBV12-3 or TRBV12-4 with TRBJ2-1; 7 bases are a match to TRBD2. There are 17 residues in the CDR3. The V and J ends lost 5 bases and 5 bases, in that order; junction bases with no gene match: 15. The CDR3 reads CASSLPWGSSGNNEQFF. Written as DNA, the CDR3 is TGTGCCAGCAGTCTCCCCTGGGGGTCTAGCGGAAACAATGAGCAGTTCTTC.

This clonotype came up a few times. Written as DNA, the CDR3 is TGCAGTGCTATTCCCCAGGGACCTGGGGCCCAGTACTTC. Its translation: CSAIPQGPGAQYF. The chain has TRBV20-1 and TRBJ2-5; tentatively, D is TRBD1 or TRBD2 (5 bases each). The CDR3 covers 13 residues. Germline V gene lookup returns CDR1 DFQATT and CDR2 SNEGSKA (reference sequence). V was cut by 4 bases and J by 9 bases, with 18 bases left in between.

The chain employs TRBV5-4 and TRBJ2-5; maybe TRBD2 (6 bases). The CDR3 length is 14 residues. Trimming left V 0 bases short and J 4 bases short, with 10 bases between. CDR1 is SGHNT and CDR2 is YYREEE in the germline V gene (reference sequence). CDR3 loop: CASSLGGGRETQYF. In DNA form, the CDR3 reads TGTGCCAGCAGCTTGGGGGGAGGAAGAGAGACCCAGTACTTC.

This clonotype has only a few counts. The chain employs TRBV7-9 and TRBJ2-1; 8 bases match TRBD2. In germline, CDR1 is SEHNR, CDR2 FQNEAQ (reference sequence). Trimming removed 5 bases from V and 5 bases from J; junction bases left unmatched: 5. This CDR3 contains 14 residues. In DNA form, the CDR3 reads TGTGCCAGCAGCGATACTAGCGGTAACAATGAGCAGTTCTTC. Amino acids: CASSDTSGNNEQFF.

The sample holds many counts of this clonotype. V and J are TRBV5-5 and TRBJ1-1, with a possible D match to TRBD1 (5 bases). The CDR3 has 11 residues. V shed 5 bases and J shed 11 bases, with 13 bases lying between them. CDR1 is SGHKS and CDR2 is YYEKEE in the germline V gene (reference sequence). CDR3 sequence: CASSFRRDAFF. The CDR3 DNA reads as TGTGCCAGCAGTTTTAGGAGGGACGCTTTCTTT.

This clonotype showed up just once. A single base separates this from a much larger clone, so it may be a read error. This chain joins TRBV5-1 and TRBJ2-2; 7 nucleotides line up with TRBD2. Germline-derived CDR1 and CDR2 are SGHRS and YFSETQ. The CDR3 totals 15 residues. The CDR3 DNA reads TGCGCCTGCAGACCATACATGAGCGGGGAAAGGGAGCTGTTTTTT. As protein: CACRPYMSGERELFF.

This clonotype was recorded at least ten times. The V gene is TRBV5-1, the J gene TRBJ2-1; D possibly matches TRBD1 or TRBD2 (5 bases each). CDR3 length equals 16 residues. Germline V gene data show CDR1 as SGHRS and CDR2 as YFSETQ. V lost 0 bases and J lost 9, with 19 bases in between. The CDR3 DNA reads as TGCGCCAGCAGCTTGGCAGACTTATCACATGGGGGTGAGCAGTTCTTC. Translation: CASSLADLSHGGEQFF.